What follows are 22 T cell receptor beta chains derived from one specimen sequenced in a study of blood T cell repertoires in COVID-19. Using immunoSEQ multiplex PCR, the repertoire was profiled, and TCRdb retains in-frame clones only, with some absent. Counted here are 20,000 to 30,000 clones, approximately 85% occurring once; the ten biggest clones make up about a quarter. The source material was peripheral blood. Every receptor here comes from a human donor with active COVID-19. The donor label of this sample is uncertain.

V gene TRBV13 combines with J gene TRBJ1-2, with a weak D call TRBD1 (5 bases). The V end was cut by 2 bases, the J end by 3 bases, with 7 bases between. Germline V lookup: CDR1 PRHDT, CDR2 FYEKMQ (reference sequence). The CDR3 has 13 residues. The CDR3 DNA follows: TGTGCCAGCAGCTTACAGGGTCACTATGGCTACACCTTC. Encoded protein: CASSLQGHYGYTF.

This sequence joins TRBV6-2 or TRBV6-3 and TRBJ2-7; TRBD2 is a possible D gene (5 bases). The CDR3 runs 15 residues. V lost 6 bases and J lost 4, with 19 bases in between. CDR1 and CDR2 (germline): MNHEY, SVGEGT. CDR3 region: CASSETGNNLYEQYF. Here the CDR3 DNA reads TGTGCCAGCAGCGAAACGGGAAATAACTTGTACGAGCAGTACTTC.

V and J are TRBV10-3 and TRBJ2-5; 7 nucleotides align to TRBD2. Per germline, CDR1 ENHRY and CDR2 SYGVKD. The CDR3 loop spans 15 amino acids. The V and J ends lost 6 bases and 2 bases, in that order; junction bases with no gene match: 9. The chain's CDR3 is CAISGPREGQETQYF. The CDR3 DNA follows: TGTGCCATCAGCGGGCCCAGGGAGGGGCAAGAGACCCAGTACTTC.

The V and J genes are TRBV10-3 and TRBJ2-7, with TRBD1 matching 9 bases. This CDR3 has 16 amino acids. The V gene end was trimmed by 4 bases and the J gene end by 1 base; junction bases not matched to a gene: 8. The germline gives CDR1 ENHRY, CDR2 SYGVKD. CDR3 sequence (DNA): TGTGCCATCAGTGGGAACAGGGGGCAAAGGTCCTACGAGCAGTACTTC. This gives the protein CAISGNRGQRSYEQYF.

V usage is TRBV12-3 or TRBV12-4 and J usage is TRBJ1-5; unclear D gene. Trimming shortened V by 5 bases and J by 4 bases, and 9 bases separated the two germline ends. The CDR3 length is 13 residues. In DNA form, the CDR3 reads TGTGCCAGCAGTCGGGTCGTTAATCAGCCCCAGCATTTT. Translating it yields CASSRVVNQPQHF.

This clone appeared a few times. The chain recombines TRBV6-5 with TRBJ2-7, with 9 bases fitting TRBD2. J lost 0 bases, V lost 6 bases, and 6 bases had no gene match. There are 15 residues in the CDR3. Germline loops: CDR1 MNHEY, CDR2 SVGAGI. Here the CDR3 DNA reads TGTGCCAGCAGAGCCAGCGGGGGGTTCTCCTACGAGCAGTACTTC. This codes for CASRASGGFSYEQYF.

V gene TRBV3-1 (or the pseudogene TRBV3-2) combines with J gene TRBJ2-3; 8 bases agree with TRBD1. V lost 4 bases, J lost 1 base, and 7 bases stayed unmatched. The CDR3 runs 16 residues. In germline, CDR1 is LGHDT, CDR2 YNNKEL (reference sequence). This chain's CDR3 is CASSPPTGEGTDTQYF. CDR3 bases: TGTGCCAGCAGCCCGCCGACAGGGGAAGGCACAGATACGCAGTATTTT.

This clone occurred a few times. This chain links TRBV6-5 with TRBJ2-7, with a weak D call TRBD1 (7 bases). The CDR3 covers 15 residues. Trimming removed 2 bases at V and 7 bases at J, with 18 bases between. Germline lookup yields CDR1 MNHEY and CDR2 SVGAGI. CDR3 nucleotides: TGTGCCAGCAGTTACGACCCGACAGGGAGGAGAGAGCAGTACTTC. It specifies CASSYDPTGRREQYF.

This clone was seen a few times. The V call is TRBV7-9, the J call TRBJ2-7; 8 bases are shared with TRBD1. CDR1 is SEHNR and CDR2 is FQNEAQ in the germline V gene (reference sequence). Unmatched junction bases numbered 8, after V lost 5 bases and J lost 5 bases. There are 14 residues in the CDR3. The CDR3, as DNA: TGTGCCAGCAGCCGAACAGGGGGAACCGACGAGCAGTACTTC. Translation gives CASSRTGGTDEQYF.

The V and J genes are TRBV19 and TRBJ2-1; D gene ambiguous. Germline-derived CDR1 and CDR2 are LNHDA and SQIVND (reference sequence). This CDR3 spans 15 amino acids. Trimming removed 6 bases from V and 0 bases from J, with 12 bases in between. CDR3 loop: CASRPTLTSYNEQFF. The DNA of the CDR3 is TGTGCCAGTAGACCGACACTGACCTCCTACAATGAGCAGTTCTTC.

The J gene is TRBJ2-1, the V gene TRBV28; perhaps TRBD2 as D (7 bases). V shed 5 bases and J shed 5 bases, with 16 bases lying between them. The CDR3 has 15 residues. Germline V CDR1 and CDR2: MDHEN, SYDVKM. CDR3 in amino acids: CASSPLGGRNNEQFF. The CDR3 DNA is TGTGCCAGCAGTCCCCTCGGGGGGCGAAACAATGAGCAGTTCTTC.

This clone turned up a few times. The CDR3 reads CASSFLGTSGGSYEQYF. The CDR3 bases are TGTGCCAGCAGTTTCCTGGGGACTAGCGGGGGTTCCTACGAGCAGTACTTC. The rearrangement joins TRBV28 to TRBJ2-7; TRBD2 agrees at 14 bases. Germline lookup yields CDR1 MDHEN and CDR2 SYDVKM. This CDR3 contains 17 residues. Trimming removed 3 bases from V and 1 base from J; junction bases left unmatched: 5.

V usage is TRBV4-1 and J usage is TRBJ2-1; tentatively, D is TRBD1 (5 bases). Trimming shortened V by 0 bases and J by 7 bases, and 10 bases separated the two germline ends. The germline CDR1 and CDR2 sequences are MGHRA and YSYEKL. This CDR3 spans 14 amino acids. CDR3 sequence (DNA): TGCGCCAGCAGCCAAGATCTTAGGGGTAATGAGCAGTTCTTC. Translating gives CASSQDLRGNEQFF.

V is TRBV19 and J is TRBJ2-3, with 9 bases fitting TRBD2. Germline V CDR1 and CDR2: LNHDA, SQIVND (reference sequence). The CDR3 is 15 residues long. V was clipped by 10 bases and J by 5 bases; unmatched bases: 13. In nucleotides, the CDR3 is TGTGCCACTTTCAGCGCGGGGGGGCTGGGAGATACGCAGTATTTT. Translating gives CATFSAGGLGDTQYF.

This clone was detected only once. The V call is TRBV28, the J call TRBJ1-1, with D perhaps matching TRBD1 (6 bases). Germline values: CDR1 MDHEN, CDR2 SYDVKM. V was cut by 6 bases and J by 2 bases, with 13 bases left in between. The CDR3 contains 14 residues. The CDR3 spells CASSSGGRNTEAFF. The CDR3 region has the DNA TGTGCCAGCAGCTCGGGGGGGCGCAACACTGAAGCTTTCTTT.

The chain combines TRBV12-3 or TRBV12-4 with TRBJ1-2; 7 nucleotides line up with TRBD1. The CDR3 is 13 amino acids. With 11 bases clipped from V and 4 bases from J, the junction kept 10 bases outside the gene matches. CDR3 coding DNA: TGTGCCCGCCGACTTAGGGGGCCCTATGGCTACACCTTC. Residues: CARRLRGPYGYTF.

V usage is TRBV7-3 and J usage is TRBJ2-3; possibly TRBD2 for D (5 bases). CDR1 is SGHTA, CDR2 FQGTGA, per germline. The CDR3 runs to 15 residues. The V and J ends lost 1 base and 0 bases respectively, with 8 bases between them. CDR3 DNA: TGTGCCAGCAGCTTAATGGGAGAGAGCACAGATACGCAGTATTTT. Translating it yields CASSLMGESTDTQYF.

V usage is TRBV5-1 and J usage is TRBJ1-4; D is perhaps TRBD1 (5 bases). Germline assignment: CDR1 SGHRS and CDR2 YFSETQ. Trimming left V 4 bases short and J 0 bases short, with 22 bases between. The CDR3 has 19 amino acids. The CDR3 here is CASSQQGHPGIATNEKLFF. The CDR3 DNA sequence: TGCGCCAGCAGCCAGCAGGGCCACCCCGGAATTGCAACTAATGAAAAACTGTTTTTT. The full variable domain, completed using reference TRBV5-1 and TRBJ1-4, is KAGVTQTPRYLIKTRGQQVTLSCSPISGHRSVSWYQQTPGQGLQFLFEYFSETQRNKGNFPGRFSGRQFSNSRSEMNVSTLELGDSALYLCASSQQGHPGIATNEKLFFGSGTQLSVL.

This chain connects TRBV6-4 to TRBJ2-6; no clear D. V lost 2 bases, J lost 0 bases, and 8 bases lay in between. The CDR3 contains 16 residues. Looked up from germline, CDR1 is MRHNA and CDR2 is SNTAGT. The CDR3 bases are TGTGCCAGCAGTGACCCGCTCAGCTCTGGGGCCAACGTCCTGACTTTC. It yields the protein CASSDPLSSGANVLTF.

The chain is built from TRBV18 and TRBJ2-5; 9 nucleotides match TRBD1. V gave up 3 bases and J gave up 1 base; unmatched junction bases: 3. CDR1 KGHSH and CDR2 LQKENI come from the germline V gene. The CDR3 extends over 15 amino acids. The CDR3: CASSPRQGGQETQYF. Written as DNA, the CDR3 is TGTGCCAGCTCACCGAGACAGGGGGGCCAAGAGACCCAGTACTTC.

The V call is TRBV9, the J call TRBJ2-5; TRBD1 matches at 7 bases. J gave up 5 bases and V 1 base, and 14 bases lay outside the gene matches. Germline CDR1 is SGDLS and CDR2 is YYNGEE. CDR3 length equals 17 residues. Written as DNA, the CDR3 is TGTGCCAGCAGCGTACGTACAGGGGCCCTCGGATGGGAGACCCAGTACTTC. It specifies CASSVRTGALGWETQYF.

This clone was counted a few times. This chain uses TRBV19 with TRBJ2-1; D perhaps matches TRBD2 (5 bases). The CDR3 is 12 residues long. The V gene's germline CDR1 is LNHDA and CDR2 SQIVND (reference sequence). Trimming removed 3 bases at V and 9 bases at J, with 9 bases between. In DNA, the CDR3 is TGTGCCAGTAGTATCCTAGCTACTGAGCAGTTCTTC. Amino acid sequence: CASSILATEQFF.